The 24 T cell receptor beta chains listed next were all sequenced from one sample in a study of tumor-infiltrating lymphocytes in primary liver carcinoma. With a constant-region primer, TCR beta cDNA was made from approximately 520 ng of total RNA. Slightly modified ARM-PCR with three nested multiplex PCR rounds yielded TCR beta libraries. Researchers ran the first two PCR rounds for around 10 cycles each with TRBV1-TRBV30 forward primers and a C-beta reverse primer. TCRdb reanalysed the multiplex PCR reads using MiXCR and keeps one entry per CDR3 protein. The table lists about 320,000 distinct CDR3 sequences, about 62% of them singletons. RNA isolated from unsorted whole blood supplied the blood RNA, with germline DNA also extracted. The sequenced sample consisted of peripheral blood. The receptors derive from a man in his forties with primary liver carcinoma and hepatitis B virus infection.

This clonotype was detected many times. The chain links TRBV11-2 to TRBJ2-3; no reliable D call. Per the germline V gene, CDR1 is SGHAT and CDR2 is FQNNGV. The germline V and J ends were trimmed by 1 base and 2 bases, with 10 bases remaining between them. The CDR3 is 15 residues long. The CDR3 DNA reads TGTGCCAGCAGCTTAGGTGGGATTCCCACAGATACGCAGTATTTT. This gives the protein CASSLGGIPTDTQYF.

Notes on this clonotype: This may arise from a read error, as a much more abundant clone is one base away. The chain combines TRBV6-1 with TRBJ1-1, with D possibly matching TRBD1 (6 bases). V dropped 0 bases and J dropped 6 bases, with 8 bases sitting between them. The germline gives CDR1 MNHNS, CDR2 SASEGT. This CDR3 is 13 amino acids long. The DNA of the CDR3 is TGTGCCAGCAGTGAAGCAAGGGGGGCTGAAGCTTTCTTT. This sequence encodes CASSEARGAEAFF.

Concerning this clonotype: An end of the junction does not agree with germline; a read error may underlie this. The V call is TRBV5-6, the J call TRBJ1-1; tentative D call: TRBD1 (5 bases). In germline, CDR1 is SGHDT, CDR2 YYEEEE. The CDR3 runs 12 residues. CDR3 region: CTSSLAGTEALF. The CDR3 DNA reads TGTACCAGCAGCTTGGCCGGGACTGAAGCTCTCTTT.

This clonotype was seen at least ten times. The gene calls are TRBV12-3 or TRBV12-4 and TRBJ2-7, with D uncertain. V shed 1 base and J shed 1 base, with 5 bases lying between them. This CDR3 has 13 residues. CDR3 nucleotides: TGTGCCAGCAGTTTAGAAGTTTCCTACGAGCAGTACTTC. Translated, it gives CASSLEVSYEQYF.

About this clonotype: It may be a read error: a sequence one base away is much more abundant. The chain couples TRBV10-3 to TRBJ1-1; 7 bases match TRBD1. Looked up from germline, CDR1 is ENHRY and CDR2 is SYGVKD. Unmatched junction bases numbered 11, after V lost 9 bases and J lost 7 bases. This CDR3 has 13 residues. In DNA form, the CDR3 reads TGTGCCATGCGAATCGACAGGGCTGATGAAGCTTTCTTT. It yields the protein CAMRIDRADEAFF.

With respect to this clonotype: This sequence may be a read error, since a much larger clone differs from it by one base. This chain joins TRBV6-1 and TRBJ2-3, with D possibly being TRBD1 (5 bases). The germline V gene encodes CDR1 MNHNS and CDR2 SASEGT. Trimming took off 9 bases at V and 7 bases at J, with 14 bases between the two ends. This CDR3 has 12 residues. This CDR3 is CARRSPGYTQYF. The CDR3 nucleotides are TGTGCCAGAAGAAGCCCAGGGTATACGCAGTATTTT.

This clonotype was observed many times. This chain uses TRBV29-1 with TRBJ2-5; 8 bases agree with TRBD1. The CDR3 totals 11 residues. V shed 7 bases and J 4 bases; nucleotides not matched to a gene: 2. Per the germline V gene, CDR1 is SQVTM and CDR2 is ANQGSEA. Here the CDR3 DNA reads TGCAGCGCGGGACAGGCAGAGACCCAGTACTTC. Translated: CSAGQAETQYF.

This clonotype has more than one count but fewer than ten. J is TRBJ1-2 and V is TRBV13; D is unresolved. The CDR3 has 13 amino acids. Trimming stripped 4 bases from V and 4 bases from J, with 10 bases between. Germline-derived CDR1 and CDR2 are PRHDT and FYEKMQ (reference sequence). The CDR3 DNA reads as TGTGCCAGCAGCTCCCCCGAAGCCTATGGCTACACCTTC. Its translation is CASSSPEAYGYTF.

This clonotype was seen once. A much larger clone lies one base from this, so it may be a read error. The chain has TRBV6-5 and TRBJ1-2, with 7 bases aligning to TRBD1. CDR1 and CDR2 (germline): MNHEY, SVGAGI. The CDR3 is 13 residues long. V shed 5 bases and J 10 bases; nucleotides not matched to a gene: 10. CDR3 residues: CASSPTGIHDYTF. CDR3 nucleotides: TGTGCCAGCAGTCCGACAGGGATCCATGACTACACCTTC.

The V and J genes are TRBV29-1 and TRBJ1-1, with D possibly TRBD1 on 6 matching bases. The V end was cut by 8 bases, the J end by 0 bases, with 19 bases between. The CDR3 consists of 15 residues. Germline lookup yields CDR1 SQVTM and CDR2 ANQGSEA. The CDR3 DNA reads TGCAGCCTTGCTGGGGGCTGGGAGATGAACACTGAAGCTTTCTTT. Translated, it gives CSLAGGWEMNTEAFF.

Of note for this clonotype: A junction end diverges from the germline sequence, so it may reflect a read error. V and J are TRBV4-3 and TRBJ2-1, with D possibly TRBD2 on 6 matching bases. The germline gives CDR1 LGHNA, CDR2 YSLEER. The CDR3 covers 16 residues. CDR3: CTSSQDRSGFHNGQFF. CDR3 coding DNA: TGCACCAGCAGCCAAGATAGGAGCGGGTTTCACAATGGGCAGTTCTTC.

As regards this clonotype: Its ends do not fully match the called genes, so a read error is possible. The rearrangement links TRBV25-1 to TRBJ1-2; D is possibly TRBD1 (6 bases). Per the germline V gene, CDR1 is MGHDK and CDR2 is SYGVNS. The CDR3 runs to 11 residues. The CDR3 DNA sequence: TGTACCAGCAATGGTGGGGGCGGCTACACCTTC. This sequence encodes CTSNGGGGYTF.

Turning to this clonotype: It may be a read error: a sequence one base away is much more abundant. The chain couples TRBV6-1 to TRBJ1-2; D not certain. V lost 0 bases to trimming and J lost 5 bases, with 10 bases between them. This CDR3 contains 14 residues. Germline-derived CDR1 and CDR2 are MNHNS and SASEGT. The CDR3 reads CASSEAEGWYGYTF. CDR3 coding DNA: TGTGCCAGCAGTGAAGCGGAAGGATGGTATGGCTACACCTTC.

Note on this clonotype: A read error may explain this, as a much larger clone is one base away. This chain links TRBV12-3 or TRBV12-4 with TRBJ1-1; D ambiguous. The CDR3 is made up of 14 amino acids. V was cut by 0 bases and J by 1 base, with 6 bases left in between. CDR3 sequence reads: CASSLATSNTEAFF. In DNA form, the CDR3 reads TGTGCCAGCAGTTTAGCCACTTCGAACACTGAAGCTTTCTTT.

This clonotype was recorded at least ten times. DNA for the CDR3: TGTGCCAGCAGTTTACGGGGGTCTGGGGCCAACGTCCTGACTTTC. This encodes CASSLRGSGANVLTF. V gene TRBV12-3 or TRBV12-4 combines with J gene TRBJ2-6; tentative D call: TRBD2 (6 bases). CDR3 length: 15 amino acids. V was pared by 2 bases and J by 1 base, with 6 bases between.

There are a few counts of this clonotype. Just one base apart from a much larger clone, this may be a read error. The gene calls are TRBV7-9 and TRBJ2-5, with D unclear. This CDR3 comprises 11 residues. The germline CDR1 and CDR2 sequences are SEHNR and FQNEAQ (reference sequence). V lost 7 bases to trimming and J lost 5 bases, with 8 bases between them. This CDR3 reads CASNFVETQYF. The CDR3 DNA reads as TGTGCCAGCAACTTTGTTGAGACCCAGTACTTC.

In the case of this clonotype: One end of the junction does not line up with germline, which may come from a read error. The chain is built from TRBV11-1 and TRBJ2-7; unclear D gene. The CDR3 spans 13 residues. Germline V gene sequence: CDR1 SGHAT, CDR2 FQDESV (reference sequence). CDR3 nucleotides: TGTGCTAGCAGCCTCACGGTCGTTTACGAGCAGTACTTT. Protein: CASSLTVVYEQYF.

Concerning this clonotype itself: A much bigger clone sits one base away, suggesting this may be a read error. The conserved phenylalanine or tryptophan is not found at the CDR3 terminus, so this likely reflects a read error. The chain links TRBV6-5 to TRBJ1-1; 9 nucleotides align to TRBD1. Germline assignment: CDR1 MNHEY and CDR2 SVGAGI. The ends lost 5 bases at V and 5 bases at J; junction bases unmatched: 9. The CDR3 runs to 15 residues. CDR3 coding DNA: TGTGCCAGCAGTAGCGTGACAGGGGGTCTGACTGAAGCTTTCCTT. It is translated as CASSSVTGGLTEAFL.

Of note for this clonotype: This clone may be a read error of a much larger clone one base away. This chain connects TRBV10-2 to TRBJ2-2; D unclear. Germline V CDR1 and CDR2: WSHSY, SAAADI. This CDR3 is 14 amino acids long. CDR3: CASSENRYTRELFF. DNA for the CDR3: TGCGCCAGCAGTGAGAATAGGTACACCAGGGAGCTGTTTTTT.

This clonotype has just a few counts. A clone one base away is much larger, so this may be a read error. Because the CDR3 is missing its conserved closing phenylalanine or tryptophan, this is likely a read error. This CDR3 reads CASSSSSGSSYEQYL. The CDR3 nucleotides are TGTGCCAGCAGTTCTTCTAGCGGGAGCTCCTACGAGCAGTACTTA. The V gene is TRBV6-5, the J gene TRBJ2-7; the match to TRBD2 covers 10 bases. Germline CDR1 is MNHEY and CDR2 is SVGAGI. Losses at the gene ends were 4 bases for V and 0 bases for J; bases not matched to a gene: 3. The CDR3 loop spans 15 amino acids.

The genes are TRBV20-1 and TRBJ2-7; TRBD1 matches 8 bases. This CDR3 contains 14 residues. Germline lookup yields CDR1 DFQATT and CDR2 SNEGSKA (reference sequence). With 6 bases clipped from V and 5 bases from J, the junction kept 12 bases outside the gene matches. In DNA, the CDR3 is TGCAGTGCGATAAGACCGCAGGGGGCAGACGAGCAGTACTTC. Its translation: CSAIRPQGADEQYF.

In this sample, this clonotype turned up a few times. Just one base apart from a much larger clone, this may be a read error. The chain combines TRBV6-1 with TRBJ2-7, with 8 bases matching TRBD1. Germline V gives CDR1 MNHNS, CDR2 SASEGT. The CDR3 sequence is 14 residues long. With V trimmed by 10 bases and J by 3 bases, 11 bases remained unmatched. In DNA, the CDR3 is TGTGCCAACAGCGGTACAGGGGGAAGCTACGAGCAGTACTTC. Translating it yields CANSGTGGSYEQYF.

Notes on this clonotype: It may be a read error: a sequence one base away is much more abundant. The V gene is TRBV5-4, the J gene TRBJ2-3; D gene ambiguous. CDR3 length: 13 residues. From germline, CDR1 is SGHNT and CDR2 YYREEE (reference sequence). For the CDR3, the DNA is TGTGCCAGCAGCTTCGGCAACGCAGATAGGCAGTATTTT. Translation: CASSFGNADRQYF.

As to this clonotype: A read error is likely, as this CDR3 ends without the conserved phenylalanine or tryptophan. V gene TRBV6-2 or TRBV6-3 combines with J gene TRBJ2-1, with TRBD2 identical over 9 bases. The junction had 7 bases not matched to a gene; V was cut back by 2 bases and J by 5 bases. The CDR3 runs to 16 residues. The V gene's germline CDR1 is MNHEY and CDR2 SVGEGT. CDR3 nucleotide sequence: TGTGCCAGCAGTTACCCCGAGCTAGCGGGAAACAATGAGCAGTTCTTA. It specifies CASSYPELAGNNEQFL.